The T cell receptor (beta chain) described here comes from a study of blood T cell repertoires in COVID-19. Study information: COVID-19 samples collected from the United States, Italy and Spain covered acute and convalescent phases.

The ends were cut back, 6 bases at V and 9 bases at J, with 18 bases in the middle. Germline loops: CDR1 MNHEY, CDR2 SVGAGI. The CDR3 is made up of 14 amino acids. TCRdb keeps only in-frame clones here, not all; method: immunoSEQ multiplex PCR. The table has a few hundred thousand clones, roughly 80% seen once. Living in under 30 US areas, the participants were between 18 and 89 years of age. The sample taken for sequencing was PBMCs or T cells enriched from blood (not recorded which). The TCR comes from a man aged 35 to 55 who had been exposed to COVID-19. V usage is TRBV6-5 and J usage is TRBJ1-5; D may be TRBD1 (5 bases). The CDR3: CASSPGGGRLPQHF. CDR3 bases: TGTGCCAGCAGCCCCGGGGGTGGGCGCCTGCCCCAGCATTTT.